Below, one T cell receptor beta chain is given with its context. The antigen this receptor binds is unknown. Qualities for individual bases were not recorded, and no much larger clone is one base off. Samples from volunteer blood donors who had recovered from COVID-19 were contributed by a second Seattle source. Collaborating institutions collected whole blood in K2EDTA tubes following their own protocols. For TCRbeta analysis, collaborators shipped samples in one of three forms: frozen whole blood, isolated PBMCs, or DNA extracted from either of those sample types. The entry originates in a study of blood T cell repertoires in COVID-19 (dated by TCRdb to between 2020 and 2021). The study in broad terms: The collaborator samples originated in the United States, Italy and Spain and spanned the acute and convalescent phases of COVID-19. The material from the prospective study consisted of cDNA or gDNA derived from T cells, B-cell-depleted T cells, or PBMCs. The repertoires were made available in a free public database intended to serve as a resource for research on the immune response to SARS-CoV-2. Samples were obtained from the ongoing ImmuneRACE study (first 160 participants) and from some 1,300 subjects provided by 6 global collaborators. Nearly every sample came with metadata listing a de-identified subject ID, COVID-19 status, age in years and sex. The dataset comprised deeply sampled blood TCRbeta repertoires from subjects exposed to, actively infected with, or recovered from COVID-19. Where HLA class I and class II types were available, the types were taken from metadata supplied by the sample provider, not from assay-based typing.

From V the trimming removes 6 bases and from J it removes 6 bases, while the gene matches leave 15 bases of the junction unaccounted for. CDR1 and CDR2 were assigned from the germline V gene as KGHSH and LQKENI. The CDR3 numbers 17 residues from cysteine through phenylalanine. Just the 51-base CDR3 DNA is kept, in frame starting at base 1. Overall results and qualifications from the work: Clinical and demographic metadata were provided uncurated, with the amount varying by source and participant.

TCRbeta CDR3 regions were amplified from genomic DNA using the immunoSEQ Assay, a bias-controlled multiplex PCR. The original pipeline was this. Within the assay, amplification of reference gene primers was used to estimate how many nucleated cells each sample contained. To quantify the absolute abundance of each unique TCRbeta CDR3 rearrangement, sequence reads were collapsed and filtered. For each sample, productive Simpson clonality was calculated by taking the square root of Simpson's diversity index across productive rearrangements. TCRdb carries this immuneACCESS record with in-frame sequences only. Its versions omit some clonotypes, under half of them owing to an unresolved V gene in the studies checked, with the rest unexplained. That table furnishes V, J and clone size, whereas the DNA furnished D and trimming. The sample table lists some 350,000 clones, 91% of them with a count of one. The biggest ten clones account for more than 3% of the sample.

The sequence links TRBV18 to TRBJ1-5, and 9 junctional nucleotides match TRBD1. The source is a woman aged 18-29 years who had recovered from COVID-19. Sequences were obtained from peripheral blood. CDR3 sequence: CASSPFYRDRGGQPQHF. The DNA sequence is given as TGTGCCAGCTCCCCGTTTTACCGAGACAGGGGGGGTCAGCCCCAGCATTTT.